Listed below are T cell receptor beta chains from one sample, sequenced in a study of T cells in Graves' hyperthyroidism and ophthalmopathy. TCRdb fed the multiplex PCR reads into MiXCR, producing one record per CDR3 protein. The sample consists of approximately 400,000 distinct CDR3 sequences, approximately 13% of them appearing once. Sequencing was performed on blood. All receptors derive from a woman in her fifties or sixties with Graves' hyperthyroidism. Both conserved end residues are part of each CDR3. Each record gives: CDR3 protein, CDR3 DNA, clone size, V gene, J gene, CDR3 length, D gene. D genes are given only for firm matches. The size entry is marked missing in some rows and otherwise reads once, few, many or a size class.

CDR3: CASSFRETGRRNTIYF
DNA: TGTGCCAGCAGTTTCCGGGAAACAGGGAGGCGAAACACCATATATTTT
size: few
V: TRBV12-3/TRBV12-4
J: TRBJ1-3
length: 16
D: -

CDR3: CASSLRQGPTGEQFF
DNA: TGTGCCAGCAGCTTAAGACAGGGACCCACCGGGGAGCAGTTCTTC
size: -
V: TRBV11-2
J: TRBJ2-1
length: 15
D: TRBD1

CDR3: CASSHPGQAKDIQYF
DNA: TGTGCCAGCAGTCACCCGGGACAAGCCAAAGACATTCAGTACTTC
size: few
V: TRBV12-3/TRBV12-4
J: TRBJ2-4
length: 15
D: -

CDR3: CASSLMGGPEPQHF
DNA: TGTGCCAGCAGTTTAATGGGGGGGCCGGAGCCCCAGCATTTT
size: -
V: TRBV12-3/TRBV12-4
J: TRBJ1-5
length: 14
D: -

CDR3: CASSLDWAGYEQYF
DNA: TGTGCCAGCAGCTTGGACTGGGCCGGATACGAGCAGTACTTC
size: -
V: TRBV5-6
J: TRBJ2-7
length: 14
D: -

CDR3: CASSQSGGTTTNEQFF
DNA: TGTGCCAGCAGCCAATCGGGGGGGACGACCACAAATGAGCAGTTCTTC
size: -
V: TRBV7-2
J: TRBJ2-1
length: 16
D: TRBD2

CDR3: CSAPQAGPEAFF
DNA: TGCAGTGCTCCCCAAGCAGGGCCTGAAGCTTTCTTT
size: few
V: TRBV20-1
J: TRBJ1-1
length: 12
D: -

CDR3: CASSFIGVAFF
DNA: TGTGCCAGCAGCTTCATAGGGGTGGCTTTCTTT
size: many
V: TRBV7-9
J: TRBJ1-1
length: 11
D: -

CDR3: CSASLGSYDTEAFF
DNA: TGCAGTGCTAGCTTGGGGAGCTACGACACTGAAGCTTTCTTT
size: many
V: TRBV20-1
J: TRBJ1-1
length: 14
D: -

CDR3: CASSQGDASGVPYEQYF
DNA: TGTGCCAGCAGCCAAGGGGATGCTAGCGGGGTTCCCTACGAGCAGTACTTC
size: -
V: TRBV4-2
J: TRBJ2-7
length: 17
D: TRBD2

CDR3: CASSSGPSGNTIYF
DNA: TGTGCCAGCAGTTCCGGGCCCTCTGGAAACACCATATATTTT
size: many
V: TRBV28
J: TRBJ1-3
length: 14
D: -

CDR3: CSAPDGLAGGFF
DNA: TGCAGTGCTCCAGACGGACTAGCGGGAGGGTTCTTC
size: few
V: TRBV20-1
J: TRBJ2-1
length: 12
D: TRBD2

CDR3: CASSPGTSGSYSEQYF
DNA: TGTGCCAGCAGCCCCGGGACTAGCGGGAGTTATTCCGAGCAGTACTTC
size: many
V: TRBV7-8
J: TRBJ2-7
length: 16
D: TRBD2

CDR3: CASSQTNRGEAFF
DNA: TGTGCCAGCAGCCAAACTAACAGGGGTGAAGCTTTCTTT
size: many
V: TRBV3-1
J: TRBJ1-1
length: 13
D: TRBD1

CDR3: CASSMGAGTYEQYF
DNA: TGTGCCAGTAGTATGGGGGCCGGGACCTACGAGCAGTACTTC
size: -
V: TRBV19
J: TRBJ2-7
length: 14
D: -

CDR3: CASNGPDTGELFF
DNA: TGCGCCAGCAACGGACCCGACACCGGGGAGCTGTTTTTT
size: -
V: TRBV4-1
J: TRBJ2-2
length: 13
D: -

CDR3: CASSVGLTEAFF
DNA: TGTGCCAGCAGCGTCGGACTAACTGAAGCTTTCTTT
size: few
V: TRBV12-3/TRBV12-4
J: TRBJ1-1
length: 12
D: -

CDR3: CASSLRGQGDEQYF
DNA: TGCGCCAGCAGCTTGCGAGGACAGGGGGACGAGCAGTACTTC
size: many
V: TRBV5-1
J: TRBJ2-7
length: 14
D: TRBD1

CDR3: CASNRWGQGNTDTQYF
DNA: TGTGCCAGCAACCGGTGGGGACAGGGAAACACAGATACGCAGTATTTT
size: many
V: TRBV7-8
J: TRBJ2-3
length: 16
D: TRBD1

CDR3: CASSFSGLYGGYTF
DNA: TGTGCCAGCAGTTTTTCAGGGCTCTACGGTGGCTACACCTTC
size: -
V: TRBV28
J: TRBJ1-2
length: 14
D: -

CDR3: CASSPSGSAVYEQYF
DNA: TGTGCCAGCAGCCCCAGCGGGAGTGCTGTCTACGAGCAGTACTTC
size: many
V: TRBV7-8
J: TRBJ2-7
length: 15
D: TRBD2

CDR3: CSARETPGTGYEQYF
DNA: TGCAGTGCTAGAGAAACCCCCGGGACAGGCTACGAGCAGTACTTC
size: many
V: TRBV20-1
J: TRBJ2-7
length: 15
D: TRBD1

CDR3: CASSSPDRFNTGELFF
DNA: TGTGCCAGCAGTTCACCGGACCGGTTTAACACCGGGGAGCTGTTTTTT
size: many
V: TRBV6-1
J: TRBJ2-2
length: 16
D: -

CDR3: CASTRGRSSNQPQHF
DNA: TGTGCCAGCACCAGAGGTCGGTCAAGCAATCAGCCCCAGCATTTT
size: many
V: TRBV6-1
J: TRBJ1-5
length: 15
D: -

CDR3: CASSFEGPVAEAFF
DNA: TGTGCCAGCAGTTTCGAAGGGCCCGTGGCTGAAGCTTTCTTT
size: few
V: TRBV12-3/TRBV12-4
J: TRBJ1-1
length: 14
D: -

CDR3: CASSGLNKETQYF
DNA: TGTGCCAGCAGTGGACTAAACAAAGAGACCCAGTACTTC
size: few
V: TRBV2
J: TRBJ2-5
length: 13
D: -

CDR3: CASSYSTRGGGFSGANVLTF
DNA: TGTGCCAGCAGTTATTCCACCCGGGGAGGGGGTTTCTCTGGGGCCAACGTCCTGACTTTC
size: -
V: TRBV6-2/TRBV6-3
J: TRBJ2-6
length: 20
D: -

CDR3: CATSRDRTFYNEQFF
DNA: TGTGCCACCAGCAGAGACAGGACCTTCTACAATGAGCAGTTCTTC
size: many
V: TRBV15
J: TRBJ2-1
length: 15
D: -

CDR3: CASGGLAGSTDTQYF
DNA: TGTGCCAGCGGGGGACTAGCGGGGTCTACAGATACGCAGTATTTT
size: many
V: TRBV2
J: TRBJ2-3
length: 15
D: TRBD2

CDR3: CASSPYREALTEAFF
DNA: TGTGCCAGCAGCCCTTACAGGGAGGCGCTCACTGAAGCTTTCTTT
size: many
V: TRBV3-1
J: TRBJ1-1
length: 15
D: -

CDR3: CASSVGGRAGNEQFF
DNA: TGTGCCAGCAGCGTAGGCGGGAGGGCCGGGAATGAGCAGTTCTTC
size: -
V: TRBV9
J: TRBJ2-1
length: 15
D: TRBD2

CDR3: CASSSVRGDGYTF
DNA: TGTGCCAGCAGCTCCGTTCGCGGGGACGGCTACACCTTC
size: many
V: TRBV7-9
J: TRBJ1-2
length: 13
D: -

CDR3: CATGANVLTF
DNA: TGTGCCACTGGGGCCAACGTCCTGACTTTC
size: -
V: TRBV24-1
J: TRBJ2-6
length: 10
D: -

CDR3: CASSENGQNTEAFF
DNA: TGTGCCAGCAGTGAGAACGGACAGAACACTGAAGCTTTCTTT
size: many
V: TRBV6-1
J: TRBJ1-1
length: 14
D: -

CDR3: CASSLLGVSNQPQHF
DNA: TGTGCCAGCAGCTTGCTGGGGGTGAGCAATCAGCCCCAGCATTTT
size: many
V: TRBV5-8
J: TRBJ1-5
length: 15
D: -

CDR3: CASSFRDSGAFF
DNA: TGTGCCAGCAGCTTCCGGGACAGCGGAGCTTTCTTT
size: many
V: TRBV3-1
J: TRBJ1-1
length: 12
D: TRBD1

CDR3: CASSRGGFSYNSPLHF
DNA: TGTGCCAGCAGTCGAGGGGGGTTCTCCTATAATTCACCCCTCCACTTT
size: -
V: TRBV28
J: TRBJ1-6
length: 16
D: -

CDR3: CASSQEWQGAREAFF
DNA: TGCGCCAGCAGCCAAGAGTGGCAGGGGGCTCGGGAAGCTTTCTTT
size: many
V: TRBV4-1
J: TRBJ1-1
length: 15
D: TRBD1

CDR3: CASSYDSIANTGELFF
DNA: TGTGCCAGTAGTTACGACAGTATAGCGAACACCGGGGAGCTGTTTTTT
size: -
V: TRBV19
J: TRBJ2-2
length: 16
D: -

CDR3: CATSRAVITEAFF
DNA: TGTGCCACCAGCAGAGCGGTGATCACTGAAGCTTTCTTT
size: many
V: TRBV15
J: TRBJ1-1
length: 13
D: -

CDR3: CASGAWRTGTDTQYF
DNA: TGTGCCAGCGGTGCGTGGCGAACGGGCACAGATACGCAGTATTTT
size: many
V: TRBV27
J: TRBJ2-3
length: 15
D: -

CDR3: CASSHQGSGNTIYF
DNA: TGTGCCAGCAGTCACCAGGGATCTGGAAACACCATATATTTT
size: -
V: TRBV27
J: TRBJ1-3
length: 14
D: -

CDR3: CASNIQGKSETQYF
DNA: TGTGCCAGCAATATACAGGGTAAATCGGAGACCCAGTACTTC
size: -
V: TRBV2
J: TRBJ2-5
length: 14
D: -

CDR3: CASSPLTSGNYEQYF
DNA: TGTGCCAGCAGCCCCCTGACTAGCGGGAACTACGAGCAGTACTTC
size: many
V: TRBV5-6
J: TRBJ2-7
length: 15
D: TRBD2

CDR3: CASSLGRENIQYF
DNA: TGTGCCAGCAGTTTAGGCAGGGAAAACATTCAGTACTTC
size: many
V: TRBV28
J: TRBJ2-4
length: 13
D: -

CDR3: CASRQTLAGGYEQYF
DNA: TGTGCCAGCAGGCAGACACTAGCGGGAGGGTACGAGCAGTACTTC
size: many
V: TRBV6-1
J: TRBJ2-7
length: 15
D: TRBD2

CDR3: CASSYITEAFF
DNA: TGTGCCAGCAGCTATATCACTGAAGCTTTCTTT
size: once
V: TRBV6-5
J: TRBJ1-1
length: 11
D: -

CDR3: CASSEYGRGSNEQFF
DNA: TGTGCCAGCAGTGAATACGGGAGGGGTTCCAATGAGCAGTTCTTC
size: many
V: TRBV6-1
J: TRBJ2-1
length: 15
D: TRBD2

CDR3: CASSLLGTSEPHNEQFF
DNA: TGTGCCAGCAGCTTATTGGGGACTAGCGAGCCCCACAATGAGCAGTTCTTC
size: -
V: TRBV5-6
J: TRBJ2-1
length: 17
D: TRBD2

CDR3: CASSGQTGSGANVLTF
DNA: TGTGCCAGCAGTGGACAGACGGGCTCTGGGGCCAACGTCCTGACTTTC
size: many
V: TRBV2
J: TRBJ2-6
length: 16
D: -

CDR3: CASRGPRNTKNIQYF
DNA: TGTGCCAGCAGGGGACCCAGGAATACCAAAAACATTCAGTACTTC
size: many
V: TRBV6-2/TRBV6-3
J: TRBJ2-4
length: 15
D: -

CDR3: CAWSSLGLSEGEQFF
DNA: TGTGCCTGGAGTTCTCTCGGGCTATCGGAGGGGGAGCAGTTCTTC
size: many
V: TRBV30
J: TRBJ2-1
length: 15
D: -

CDR3: CASSGGGGGNQPQHF
DNA: TGTGCCAGTAGTGGTGGGGGCGGTGGCAATCAGCCCCAGCATTTT
size: few
V: TRBV19
J: TRBJ1-5
length: 15
D: -

CDR3: CSVGTDGYTF
DNA: TGCAGCGTTGGGACGGATGGCTACACCTTC
size: -
V: TRBV29-1
J: TRBJ1-2
length: 10
D: -

CDR3: CASSLQAGSYNEQFF
DNA: TGTGCCAGCAGCCTGCAAGCGGGATCCTACAATGAGCAGTTCTTC
size: many
V: TRBV7-3
J: TRBJ2-1
length: 15
D: TRBD2

CDR3: CASSGQGVRETQYF
DNA: TGTGCCAGCAGCGGACAGGGGGTGCGGGAGACCCAGTACTTC
size: few
V: TRBV27
J: TRBJ2-5
length: 14
D: TRBD1

CDR3: CASSPQPSSYEQYF
DNA: TGTGCCAGCAGTCCGCAGCCAAGCTCCTACGAGCAGTACTTC
size: many
V: TRBV6-1
J: TRBJ2-7
length: 14
D: -

CDR3: CASSPWGVAKNIQYF
DNA: TGTGCCAGCAGCCCCTGGGGGGTAGCCAAAAACATTCAGTACTTC
size: many
V: TRBV7-8
J: TRBJ2-4
length: 15
D: -

CDR3: CASSLEVGTGFQPQHF
DNA: TGTGCCAGCAGCTTGGAGGTTGGGACAGGGTTTCAGCCCCAGCATTTT
size: few
V: TRBV5-5
J: TRBJ1-5
length: 16
D: TRBD1